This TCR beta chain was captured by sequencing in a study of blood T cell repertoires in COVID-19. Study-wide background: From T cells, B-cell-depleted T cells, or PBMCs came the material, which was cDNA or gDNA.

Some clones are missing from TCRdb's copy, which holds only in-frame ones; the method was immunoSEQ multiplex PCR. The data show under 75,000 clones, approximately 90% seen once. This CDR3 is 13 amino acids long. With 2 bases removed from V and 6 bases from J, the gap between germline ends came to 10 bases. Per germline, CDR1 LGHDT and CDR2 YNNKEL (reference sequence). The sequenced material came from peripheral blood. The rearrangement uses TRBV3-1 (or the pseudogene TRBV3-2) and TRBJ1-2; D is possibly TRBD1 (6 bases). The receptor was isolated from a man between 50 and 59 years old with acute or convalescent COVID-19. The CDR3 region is CASSQSGADGYTF. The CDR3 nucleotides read TGTGCCAGCAGCCAATCAGGGGCGGATGGCTACACCTTC.